A single sample is the source of the 24 T cell receptor beta chains below, sequenced in a study of T-cell reconstitution after alpha-beta-depleted transplantation in children. Molecular barcoding with unique molecular identifiers was used for the TCRbeta library. TCRdb used MiXCR to reprocess the PCR reads, holding one entry per CDR3 protein. The sample has over 200,000 distinct CDR3 sequences; about 8.4% are singletons. The sequences come from PBMCs, mostly from graft donor cells, collected 360 days after TCRalphabeta/CD19-depleted stem cell transplant. The receptors were sampled from a male patient aged 2-15 years who had a stem cell transplant for acute myeloid leukemia, so the T cells may come from the graft donor.

The chain joins TRBV27 to TRBJ2-5, with D perhaps assigned TRBD1 or TRBD2 (6 bases each). V lost 6 bases, J lost 7 bases, and 27 bases lay in between. The germline V gene encodes CDR1 MNHEY and CDR2 SMNVEV (reference sequence). This CDR3 has 17 amino acids. The CDR3 is CASRRRWEPRGDWTQYF. CDR3 bases: TGTGCCAGCAGACGACGTTGGGAGCCTAGGGGGGATTGGACCCAGTACTTC.

The chain uses TRBV29-1 and TRBJ2-7; 7 nucleotides match TRBD1. V lost 3 bases to trimming and J lost 0 bases; unmatched junction nucleotides: 11. CDR1 SQVTM and CDR2 ANQGSEA come from the germline V gene. The CDR3 runs 16 residues. DNA for the CDR3: TGCAGCGTTGAGAAAGCAGGGGACAGCCGCTCCTACGAGCAGTACTTC. Its translation is CSVEKAGDSRSYEQYF.

This clonotype showed up many times. The chain has TRBV18 and TRBJ2-5; 11 bases align to TRBD1. CDR3 size: 17 residues. Germline values: CDR1 KGHSH, CDR2 LQKENI. The V segment lost 1 base and the J segment 4 bases; nucleotides outside the gene matches: 8. The CDR3 is CASSPRRTGGLGETQYF. Here the CDR3 DNA reads TGTGCCAGCTCACCACGGAGGACAGGGGGCTTAGGAGAGACCCAGTACTTC.

This clonotype was detected ten times or more. This sequence joins TRBV29-1 and TRBJ2-7; D is possibly TRBD1 (6 bases). The V gene lost 6 bases and the J gene lost 2 bases, with 8 bases spanning the gap. The V gene's germline CDR1 is SQVTM and CDR2 ANQGSEA. CDR3 length equals 11 residues. The CDR3 nucleotides are TGCAGCGTCGGACAGACCTACGAGCAGTACTTC. Translation: CSVGQTYEQYF.

This sequence joins TRBV30 and TRBJ1-2, with TRBD1 matching 7 bases. The V segment lost 3 bases and the J segment 5 bases; nucleotides outside the gene matches: 3. Per germline, CDR1 GTSNPN and CDR2 SVGIG (reference sequence). The CDR3 totals 12 residues. CDR3 nucleotide sequence: TGTGCCTGGAGCGGGACAGCGTATGGCTACACCTTC. Protein: CAWSGTAYGYTF.

This clonotype showed up many times. The chain recombines TRBV20-1 with TRBJ1-3; D is unresolved. CDR3 size: 15 residues. CDR1 is DFQATT, CDR2 SNEGSKA, per germline (reference sequence). Trimming took off 3 bases at V and 0 bases at J, with 12 bases between the two ends. In DNA form, the CDR3 reads TGCAGTGCTAGGCCCTCACTCAACTCTGGAAACACCATATATTTT. Translating gives CSARPSLNSGNTIYF.

This clonotype has a count of ten or more. The CDR3 here is CRIQGSPDTQYF. The CDR3 region has the DNA TGCAGAATACAGGGTAGCCCAGATACGCAGTATTTT. The chain uses TRBV20-1 and TRBJ2-3; tentatively, D is TRBD1 (6 bases). The germline CDR1 and CDR2 sequences are DFQATT and SNEGSKA (reference sequence). The CDR3 has 12 residues.

This sequence joins TRBV6-1 and TRBJ2-4; no clear D gene. Germline V gene lookup returns CDR1 MNHNS and CDR2 SASEGT. The CDR3 has 17 residues. V shed 0 bases and J shed 0 bases, with 12 bases lying between them. CDR3 DNA: TGTGCCAGCAGTGAAGCCAGGCAGTGGGTAGCCAAAAACATTCAGTACTTC. Its protein product is CASSEARQWVAKNIQYF.

This clonotype showed up many times. This rearrangement joins TRBV4-1 to TRBJ2-5; 9 bases are a match to TRBD1. V shed 2 bases and J 2 bases; nucleotides not matched to a gene: 9. Germline CDR1 is MGHRA and CDR2 is YSYEKL. CDR3 length: 17 residues. CDR3 DNA sequence: TGCGCCAGCAGCCAATTGTGGGACAGGGAATTACAAGAGACCCAGTACTTC. Translated, it gives CASSQLWDRELQETQYF.

This chain connects TRBV19 to TRBJ2-5; D is uncertain. The V end was cut by 1 base, the J end by 1 base, with 4 bases between. Germline CDR1 and CDR2: LNHDA and SQIVND (reference sequence). The CDR3 totals 13 residues. CDR3 coding DNA: TGTGCCAGTAGTATAGGCGGCCAAGAGACCCAGTACTTC. It codes for CASSIGGQETQYF.

This clonotype was picked up one time. The genes are TRBV12-3 or TRBV12-4 and TRBJ2-2; 10 bases fit TRBD1. V trimming: 6 bases; J trimming: 5 bases; junction bases outside the gene matches: 9. The CDR3 contains 16 residues. Here the CDR3 DNA reads TGTGCCAGCAGCCGCTCGAGGACAGGGGGAACCGGGGAGCTGTTTTTT. Encoded protein: CASSRSRTGGTGELFF.

This clonotype was observed many times. This chain joins TRBV5-1 and TRBJ2-2; possibly TRBD1 for D (6 bases). Germline V CDR1 and CDR2: SGHRS, YFSETQ. CDR3 length: 16 amino acids. V was clipped by 0 bases and J by 4 bases, with 13 bases between them. The CDR3 DNA reads TGCGCCAGCAGCTTGGCTGTTAGGACAGTCACCGGGGAGCTGTTTTTT. This codes for CASSLAVRTVTGELFF.

V and J are TRBV29-1 and TRBJ2-5; D is perhaps TRBD1 or TRBD2 (6 bases each). The germline V gene has CDR1 SQVTM and CDR2 ANQGSEA. The CDR3 extends over 12 amino acids. V lost 4 bases, J lost 5 bases, and 11 bases lay in between. CDR3 loop: CSVAGGPETQYF. Here the CDR3 DNA reads TGCAGCGTTGCCGGGGGCCCGGAGACCCAGTACTTC.

Ten or more counts support this clonotype. The chain carries TRBV6-5 and TRBJ2-5, with 10 bases matching TRBD2. The germline V gene has CDR1 MNHEY and CDR2 SVGAGI. The V gene end was trimmed by 4 bases and the J gene end by 6 bases; junction bases not matched to a gene: 8. CDR3 length equals 15 residues. The CDR3 DNA is TGTGCCAGCAGTTCAACCGGGACTAGCGAAAAGACCCAGTACTTC. Protein: CASSSTGTSEKTQYF.

In this sample, this clonotype turned up a few times. The chain uses TRBV2 and TRBJ2-5, with 8 bases fitting TRBD2. The germline V gene encodes CDR1 SNHLY and CDR2 FYNNEI. Germline trimming cut 7 bases from V and 5 bases from J; bases unmatched to any gene: 9. CDR3 length: 14 residues. The CDR3 nucleotides are TGTGCCAGCATTTTGCGGGAGGTCGGGGAGACCCAGTACTTC. Protein product: CASILREVGETQYF.

This clonotype was seen ten or more times. J is TRBJ2-3 and V is TRBV20-1; 7 positions agree with TRBD2. Germline trimming cut 4 bases from V and 2 bases from J; bases unmatched to any gene: 12. CDR3 length: 16 residues. Germline CDR1 and CDR2: DFQATT and SNEGSKA (reference sequence). In nucleotides, the CDR3 is TGCAGTGCTATCCCTCCGCCTAGCGGATACACAGATACGCAGTATTTT. It translates to CSAIPPPSGYTDTQYF.

This clonotype has a count of ten or more. This rearrangement joins TRBV5-1 to TRBJ1-1; 7 bases map to TRBD1. The CDR3 has 14 amino acids. J lost 8 bases, V lost 4 bases, and 11 bases had no gene match. Germline CDR1 reads SGHRS; CDR2 reads YFSETQ. CDR3 DNA sequence: TGCGCCAGCAGCCCCCGGCCCAAACAGGGGGAAGCTTTCTTT. Translating it yields CASSPRPKQGEAFF.

This chain links TRBV2 with TRBJ2-7; D not resolved. The V and J ends lost 3 bases and 1 base respectively, with 10 bases between them. The CDR3 loop spans 14 amino acids. CDR1 and CDR2 from the germline V gene are SNHLY and FYNNEI. This CDR3 is CASSEDNTSYEQYF. The CDR3 coding sequence is TGTGCCAGCAGTGAGGATAACACTTCCTACGAGCAGTACTTC. The variable domain in full, completed from reference TRBV2 and TRBJ2-7, reads EPEVTQTPSHQVTQMGQEVILRCVPISNHLYFYWYRQILGQKVEFLVSFYNNEISEKSEIFDDQFSVERPDGSNFTLKIRSTKLEDSAMYFCASSEDNTSYEQYFGPGTRLTVT.

This chain links TRBV7-8 with TRBJ2-1; 9 bases fit TRBD1. Germline V CDR1 and CDR2: SGHVS, FQNEAQ. The length of the CDR3 is 15 residues. V shed 4 bases and J 9 bases; nucleotides not matched to a gene: 10. Written as DNA, the CDR3 is TGTGCCAGCAGCTACCGGGACAGGGAGTTTGGTGAGCAGTTCTTC. Translated, it gives CASSYRDREFGEQFF.

This clonotype was seen at least ten times. The chain has TRBV7-2 and TRBJ2-3, with D maybe TRBD2 (5 bases). The CDR3 runs to 16 residues. Germline CDR1 is SGHTA and CDR2 is FQGNSA. Trimming cost V 0 bases and J 4 bases, with 14 bases left between them. CDR3 bases: TGTGCCAGCAGCTTAGCAAAGCCAAGCGGCGCAGATACGCAGTATTTT. The encoded protein is CASSLAKPSGADTQYF.

This clonotype turned up a few times. The chain is built from TRBV12-3 or TRBV12-4 and TRBJ1-5; 9 nucleotides line up with TRBD1. The CDR3 covers 15 residues. Trimming cost V 7 bases and J 3 bases; bases outside gene matches: 7. The CDR3 reads CASTPTGGINQPQHF. DNA of the CDR3: TGTGCCAGCACCCCGACAGGGGGAATCAATCAGCCCCAGCATTTT.

The chain uses TRBV5-1 and TRBJ2-5, with D maybe TRBD2 (5 bases). This CDR3 contains 14 residues. Looked up from germline, CDR1 is SGHRS and CDR2 is YFSETQ. Trimming took 0 bases from V and 4 from J, leaving 10 bases between them. DNA for the CDR3: TGCGCCAGCAGCTTGGAGCCCGGGGTAGAGACCCAGTACTTC. Its protein is CASSLEPGVETQYF.

Many counts were recorded for this clonotype. This chain connects TRBV3-1 to TRBJ1-6; maybe TRBD1 (5 bases). This CDR3 contains 13 residues. V was shortened by 4 bases and J by 9 bases, with 10 bases between the two germline ends. CDR1 and CDR2 from the germline V gene are LGHDT and YNNKEL (reference sequence). CDR3 DNA: TGTGCCAGCAGCCTTCAGGGAGGTTCACCCCTCCACTTT. This codes for CASSLQGGSPLHF.

This clonotype was recorded a few times. V is TRBV4-3 and J is TRBJ2-3, with TRBD2 matching 8 bases. The junction had 7 bases not matched to a gene; V was cut back by 0 bases and J by 2 bases. The CDR3 contains 17 residues. Per germline, CDR1 LGHNA and CDR2 YSLEER. The chain's CDR3 is CASSQDWRREVTDTQYF. CDR3 bases: TGCGCCAGCAGCCAAGATTGGCGGCGGGAGGTCACAGATACGCAGTATTTT.